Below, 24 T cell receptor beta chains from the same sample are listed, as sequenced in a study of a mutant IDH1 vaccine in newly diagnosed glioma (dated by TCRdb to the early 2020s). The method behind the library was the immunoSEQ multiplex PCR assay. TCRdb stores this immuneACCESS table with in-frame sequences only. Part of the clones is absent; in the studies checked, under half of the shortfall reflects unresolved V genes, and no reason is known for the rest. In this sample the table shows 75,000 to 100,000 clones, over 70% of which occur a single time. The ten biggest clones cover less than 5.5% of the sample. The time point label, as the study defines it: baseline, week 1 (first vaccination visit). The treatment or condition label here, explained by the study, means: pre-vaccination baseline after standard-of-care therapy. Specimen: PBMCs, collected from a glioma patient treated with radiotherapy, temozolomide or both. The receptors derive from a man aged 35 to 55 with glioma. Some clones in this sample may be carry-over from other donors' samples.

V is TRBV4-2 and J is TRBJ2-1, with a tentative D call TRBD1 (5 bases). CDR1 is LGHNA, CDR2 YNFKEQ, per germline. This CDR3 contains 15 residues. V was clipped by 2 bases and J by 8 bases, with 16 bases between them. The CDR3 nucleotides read TGTGCCAGCAGCCAATTTGAAGGGGTCGGGCATGAGCAGTTCTTC. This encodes CASSQFEGVGHEQFF.

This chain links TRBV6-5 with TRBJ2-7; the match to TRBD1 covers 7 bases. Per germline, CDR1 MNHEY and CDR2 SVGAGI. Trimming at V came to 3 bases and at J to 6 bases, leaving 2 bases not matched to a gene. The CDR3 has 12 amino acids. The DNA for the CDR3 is TGTGCCAGCAGTTATCCAGGGGGCGAGCAGTACTTC. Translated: CASSYPGGEQYF.

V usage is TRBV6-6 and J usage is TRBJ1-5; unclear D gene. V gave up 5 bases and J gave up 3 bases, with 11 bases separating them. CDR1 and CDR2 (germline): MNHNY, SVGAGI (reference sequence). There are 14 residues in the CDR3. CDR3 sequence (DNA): TGTGCCAGCAGTACGGACGTAAACAATCAGCCCCAGCATTTT. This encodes CASSTDVNNQPQHF.

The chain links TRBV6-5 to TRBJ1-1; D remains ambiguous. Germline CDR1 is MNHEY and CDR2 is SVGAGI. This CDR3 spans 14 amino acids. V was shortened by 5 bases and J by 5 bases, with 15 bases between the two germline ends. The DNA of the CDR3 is TGTGCCAGCAGTCCAAGTCTTCCATGGACTGAAGCTTTCTTT. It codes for CASSPSLPWTEAFF.

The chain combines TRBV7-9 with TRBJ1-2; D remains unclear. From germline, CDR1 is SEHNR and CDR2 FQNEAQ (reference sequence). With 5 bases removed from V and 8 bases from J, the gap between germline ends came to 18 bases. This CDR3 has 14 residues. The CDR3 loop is CASSGEGQIRGYTF. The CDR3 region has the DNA TGTGCCAGCAGCGGAGAAGGGCAGATCCGCGGCTACACCTTC. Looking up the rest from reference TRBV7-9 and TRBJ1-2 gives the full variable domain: DTGVSQNPRHKITKRGQNVTFRCDPISEHNRLYWYRQTLGQGPEFLTYFQNEAQLEKSRLLSDRFSAERPKGSFSTLEIQRTEQGDSAMYLCASSGEGQIRGYTFGSGTRLTVV.

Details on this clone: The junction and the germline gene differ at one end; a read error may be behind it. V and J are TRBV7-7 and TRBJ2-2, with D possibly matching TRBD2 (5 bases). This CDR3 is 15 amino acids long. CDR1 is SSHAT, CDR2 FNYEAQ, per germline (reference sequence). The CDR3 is CASSPRGYNTGELFF. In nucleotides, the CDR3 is TGTGCTAGCAGCCCCCGCGGGTATAACACCGGGGAGCTGTTTTTT.

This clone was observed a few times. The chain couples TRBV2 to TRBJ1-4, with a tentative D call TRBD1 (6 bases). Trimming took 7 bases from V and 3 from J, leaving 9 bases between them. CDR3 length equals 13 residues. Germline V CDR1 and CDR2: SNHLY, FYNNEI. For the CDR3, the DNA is TGTGCCAGCATCGGACAGTCTAATGAAAAACTGTTTTTT. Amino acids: CASIGQSNEKLFF.

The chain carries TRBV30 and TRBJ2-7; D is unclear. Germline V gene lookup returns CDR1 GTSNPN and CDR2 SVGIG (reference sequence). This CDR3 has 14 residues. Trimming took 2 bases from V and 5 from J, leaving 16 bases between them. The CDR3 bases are TGTGCCTGGAGTAGGGCAGGTGGTCCGGACGAGCAGTACTTC. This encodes CAWSRAGGPDEQYF.

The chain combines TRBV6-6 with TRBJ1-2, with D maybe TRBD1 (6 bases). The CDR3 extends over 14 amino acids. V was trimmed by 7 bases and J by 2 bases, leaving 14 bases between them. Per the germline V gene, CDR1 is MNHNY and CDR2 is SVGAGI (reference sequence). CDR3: CASTDGGGNYGYTF. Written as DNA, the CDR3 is TGTGCCAGCACGGACGGGGGCGGGAACTATGGCTACACCTTC.

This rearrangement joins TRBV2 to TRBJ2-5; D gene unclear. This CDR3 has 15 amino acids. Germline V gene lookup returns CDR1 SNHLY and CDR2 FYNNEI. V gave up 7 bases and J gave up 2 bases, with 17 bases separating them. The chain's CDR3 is CASNLARSPQETQYF. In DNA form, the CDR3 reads TGTGCCAGCAACTTGGCCAGATCCCCTCAAGAGACCCAGTACTTC.

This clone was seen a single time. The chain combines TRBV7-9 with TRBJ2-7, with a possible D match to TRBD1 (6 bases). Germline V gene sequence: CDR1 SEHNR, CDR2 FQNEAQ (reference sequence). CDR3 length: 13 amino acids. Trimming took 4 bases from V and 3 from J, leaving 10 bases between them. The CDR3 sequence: CASSSTGSYEQYF. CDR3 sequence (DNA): TGTGCCAGCAGCTCTACAGGGAGCTACGAGCAGTACTTC.

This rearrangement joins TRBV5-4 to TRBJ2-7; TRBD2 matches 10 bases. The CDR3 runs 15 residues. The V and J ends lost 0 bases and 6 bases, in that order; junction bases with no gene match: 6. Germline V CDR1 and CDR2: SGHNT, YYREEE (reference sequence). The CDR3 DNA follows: TGTGCCAGCAGCTTGGGGAATAGCGGGGGGATCGAGCAGTACTTC. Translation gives CASSLGNSGGIEQYF.

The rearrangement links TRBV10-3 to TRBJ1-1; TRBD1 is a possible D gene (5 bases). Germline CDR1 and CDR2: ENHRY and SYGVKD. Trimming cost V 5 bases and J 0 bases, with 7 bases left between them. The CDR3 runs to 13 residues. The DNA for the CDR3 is TGTGCCATCAGTTCAGGGTTGAACACTGAAGCTTTCTTT. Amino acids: CAISSGLNTEAFF.

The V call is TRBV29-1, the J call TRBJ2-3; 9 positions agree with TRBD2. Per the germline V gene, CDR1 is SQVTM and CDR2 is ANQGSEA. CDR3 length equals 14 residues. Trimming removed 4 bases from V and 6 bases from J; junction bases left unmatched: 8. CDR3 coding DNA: TGCAGCGTTGCGGCTAGCGGGGATGGGGATACGCAGTATTTT. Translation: CSVAASGDGDTQYF.

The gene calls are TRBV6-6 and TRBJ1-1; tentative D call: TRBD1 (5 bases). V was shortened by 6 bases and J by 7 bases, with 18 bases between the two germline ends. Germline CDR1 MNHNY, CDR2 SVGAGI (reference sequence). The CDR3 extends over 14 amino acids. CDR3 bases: TGTGCCAGCAGGAAACCTGCCGGACACCATGAAGCTTTCTTT. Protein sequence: CASRKPAGHHEAFF.

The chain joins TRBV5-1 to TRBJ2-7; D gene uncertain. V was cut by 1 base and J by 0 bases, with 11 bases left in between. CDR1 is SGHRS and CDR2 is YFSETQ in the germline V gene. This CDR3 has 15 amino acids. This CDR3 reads CASSLRSLNSYEQYF. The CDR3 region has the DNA TGCGCCAGCAGCTTGAGGTCTCTGAACTCCTACGAGCAGTACTTC.

This CDR3 reads CASSPPGQGKETQYF. The CDR3 DNA reads as TGTGCCAGCAGTCCCCCAGGACAGGGAAAAGAGACCCAGTACTTC. J is TRBJ2-5 and V is TRBV6-5, with TRBD1 matching 8 bases. Trimming at V came to 5 bases and at J to 3 bases, leaving 8 bases not matched to a gene. This CDR3 is built from 15 residues. The V gene's germline CDR1 is MNHEY and CDR2 SVGAGI.

The CDR3 here is CASSQWGSGLNTEAFF. CDR3 sequence (DNA): TGCGCCAGCAGCCAATGGGGGTCAGGCCTCAACACTGAAGCTTTCTTT. The rearrangement joins TRBV4-1 to TRBJ1-1, with a tentative D call TRBD1 (5 bases). V lost 2 bases, J lost 2 bases, and 15 bases lay in between. This CDR3 is built from 16 residues. Germline CDR1 MGHRA, CDR2 YSYEKL.

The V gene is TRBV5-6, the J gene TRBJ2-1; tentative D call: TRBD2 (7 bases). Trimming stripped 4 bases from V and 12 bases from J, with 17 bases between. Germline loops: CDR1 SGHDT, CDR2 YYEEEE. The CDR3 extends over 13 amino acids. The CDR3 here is CASSNQWGGLQFF. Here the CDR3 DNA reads TGTGCCAGCAGCAACCAATGGGGGGGCCTGCAGTTCTTC. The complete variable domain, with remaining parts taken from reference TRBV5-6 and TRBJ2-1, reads DAGVTQSPTHLIKTRGQQVTLRCSPKSGHDTVSWYQQALGQGPQFIFQYYEEEERQRGNFPDRFSGHQFPNYSSELNVNALLLGDSALYLCASSNQWGGLQFFGPGTRLTVL.

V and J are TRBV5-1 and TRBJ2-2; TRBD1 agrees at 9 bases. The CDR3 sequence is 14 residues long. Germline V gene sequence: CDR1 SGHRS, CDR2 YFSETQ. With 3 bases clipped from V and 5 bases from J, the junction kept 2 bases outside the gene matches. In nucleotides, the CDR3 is TGCGCCAGCAGCTGGGGACAGGGAACCGGGGAGCTGTTTTTT. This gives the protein CASSWGQGTGELFF. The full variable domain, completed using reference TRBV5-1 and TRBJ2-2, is KAGVTQTPRYLIKTRGQQVTLSCSPISGHRSVSWYQQTPGQGLQFLFEYFSETQRNKGNFPGRFSGRQFSNSRSEMNVSTLELGDSALYLCASSWGQGTGELFFGEGSRLTVL.

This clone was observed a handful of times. The CDR3 region is CAWNPQADYGYTF. CDR3 nucleotides: TGTGCCTGGAATCCACAGGCCGACTATGGCTACACCTTC. The chain couples TRBV30 to TRBJ1-2, with D perhaps matching TRBD1 (5 bases). Germline V gene data show CDR1 as GTSNPN and CDR2 as SVGIG (reference sequence). With 4 bases removed from V and 3 bases from J, the gap between germline ends came to 12 bases. The CDR3 runs to 13 residues.

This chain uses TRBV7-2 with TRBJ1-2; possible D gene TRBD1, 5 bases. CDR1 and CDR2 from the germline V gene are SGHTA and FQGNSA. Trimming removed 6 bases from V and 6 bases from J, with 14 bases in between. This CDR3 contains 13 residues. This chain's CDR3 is CASSLGWGDGYTF. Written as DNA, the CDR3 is TGTGCCAGCAGTCTGGGTTGGGGGGATGGCTACACCTTC.

CDR3 sequence (DNA): TGCACCAGCAGCCCAGGGACTAGCGGGGTGAACACCGGGGAGCTGTTTTTT. The encoded protein is CTSSPGTSGVNTGELFF. The chain combines TRBV1 with TRBJ2-2; the D call of TRBD2 is as the table states it, not checked on the DNA. TRBV1 counts as a pseudogene. The CDR3 has 17 amino acids.

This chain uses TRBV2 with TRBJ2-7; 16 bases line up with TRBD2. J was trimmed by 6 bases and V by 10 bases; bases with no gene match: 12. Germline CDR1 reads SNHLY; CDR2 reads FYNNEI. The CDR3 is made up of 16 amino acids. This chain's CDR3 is CAILIPGLAGGREQYF. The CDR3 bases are TGTGCCATCCTGATCCCGGGACTAGCGGGGGGGCGCGAGCAGTACTTC.